A selection of T cell receptor beta chains follows, all from one sample in a study of CD8+ T cells in alopecia areata. Sequencing used immunoSEQ multiplex PCR; TCRdb keeps in-frame clones, though not all of them. The data hold more than 100,000 clones, with roughly 54% observed a single time. Sequencing used CD4+ T cells sorted from blood, obtained at week 0. These receptors originate from a human donor with alopecia areata. Each CDR3 is given with its conserved first and last residue. D genes are given only for firm matches. Size values are once, few and many counts, or a class for expanded clones, and some rows have none.

size: -; D: TRBD2; J: TRBJ2-1; V: TRBV4-1; DNA: TGCGCCAGCAGCATAGCGGGAGGTCACTACAATGAGCAGTTCTTC; CDR3: CASSIAGGHYNEQFF
size: -; D: -; J: TRBJ2-3; V: TRBV18; DNA: TGTGCCAGCTCACCGCCGGGAGTGACAGATACGCAGTATTTT; CDR3: CASSPPGVTDTQYF
size: -; D: -; J: TRBJ2-5; V: TRBV5-1; DNA: TGCGCCAGCAGCTTGCAGGAGGCCGCGCAAGAGACCCAGTACTTC; CDR3: CASSLQEAAQETQYF
size: -; D: -; J: TRBJ1-6; V: TRBV4-2; DNA: TGTGCCAGCAGCCGAAGCCTGAGGCAGGGGAGCTCCTATAATTCACCCCTCCACTTT; CDR3: CASSRSLRQGSSYNSPLHF
size: -; D: TRBD1; J: TRBJ1-4; V: TRBV7-9; DNA: TGTGCCAGCAGCGGGGACAGGGCCAGTGAAAAACTGTTTTTT; CDR3: CASSGDRASEKLFF
size: -; D: -; J: TRBJ1-5; V: TRBV15; DNA: TGTGCCACCAGCAGGGGGGGACGGGTCAATCAGCCCCAGCATTTT; CDR3: CATSRGGRVNQPQHF
size: -; D: -; J: TRBJ1-6; V: TRBV25-1; DNA: TGTGCCAGTAGAAGAATTAATTCACCCCTCCACTTT; CDR3: CASRRINSPLHF
size: -; D: TRBD1; J: TRBJ2-7; V: TRBV14; DNA: TGTGCCAGCAGCCAAGAGTCAGGGGGTCGTTGCTACTTC; CDR3: CASSQESGGRCYF
size: -; D: TRBD2; J: TRBJ2-2; V: TRBV5-1; DNA: TGCGCCAGCAGGGGAGGGCCCGGGGAGCTGTTTTTT; CDR3: CASRGGPGELFF
size: few; D: -; J: TRBJ2-2; V: TRBV2; DNA: TGTGCCAGCGTAGACCGGGGGCGGCGTCCCGGGGAGCTGTTTTTT; CDR3: CASVDRGRRPGELFF
size: -; D: -; J: TRBJ1-1; V: TRBV7-2; DNA: TGTGCCAGCAGCACCACCAGGGGATTTGAAGCTTTCTTT; CDR3: CASSTTRGFEAFF
size: few; D: TRBD1; J: TRBJ1-5; V: TRBV29-1; DNA: TGCAGCGTGGCATCGGACAGGGAAGGTCAGCCCCAGCATTTT; CDR3: CSVASDREGQPQHF
size: -; D: -; J: TRBJ2-7; V: TRBV7-2; DNA: TGTGCCAGCAGCTTAACCAGCGGAACCTACGAGCAGTACTTC; CDR3: CASSLTSGTYEQYF
size: few; D: TRBD1; J: TRBJ2-1; V: TRBV2; DNA: TGTGCCAGCAGTTCCTCAATAGGGGGCACGAATGAGCAGTTCTTC; CDR3: CASSSSIGGTNEQFF
size: -; D: -; J: TRBJ2-1; V: TRBV5-1; DNA: TGCGCCAGCAGCTTGGATCGTGGAACCTACAATGAGCAGTTCTTC; CDR3: CASSLDRGTYNEQFF
size: few; D: TRBD1; J: TRBJ1-2; V: TRBV29-1; DNA: TGCAGCGTTAATACAGGGGTATACTATGGCTACACCTTC; CDR3: CSVNTGVYYGYTF
size: -; D: TRBD2; J: TRBJ2-7; V: TRBV28; DNA: TGTGCCAGCAACGTAGCGGGAGAAGGGGGCGAGCAGTACTTC; CDR3: CASNVAGEGGEQYF
size: -; D: -; J: TRBJ1-2; V: TRBV30; DNA: TGTGCCTGGCGGGACACCTACGCCTATGGCTACACCTTC; CDR3: CAWRDTYAYGYTF
size: -; D: -; J: TRBJ1-1; V: TRBV5-1; DNA: TGCGCCAGCAGCTTGGGCAGTATAAACACTGAAGCTTTCTTT; CDR3: CASSLGSINTEAFF
size: -; D: TRBD1; J: TRBJ2-7; V: TRBV6-5; DNA: TGTGCCAGCAACTCCTTGGGACAGGGGGCGCGAGAGCAGTACTTC; CDR3: CASNSLGQGAREQYF
size: -; D: -; J: TRBJ1-2; V: TRBV7-2; DNA: TGTGCCAGCAGCTTGGGCAGGGTCGACTACGGCTACACCTTC; CDR3: CASSLGRVDYGYTF
size: -; D: -; J: TRBJ1-1; V: TRBV12-5; DNA: TGTGCTAGTGGTTTGGGCCGGGTAGGCACTGAAGCTTTCTTT; CDR3: CASGLGRVGTEAFF
size: -; D: -; J: TRBJ2-6; V: TRBV5-6; DNA: TGTGCCAGCAGCTTACGCGGGACTGGGGCCAACGTCCTGACTTTC; CDR3: CASSLRGTGANVLTF
size: few; D: -; J: TRBJ2-4; V: TRBV5-1; DNA: TGCGCCAGCAGCCCCCCCGGGCAGGGGACGGGAAACATTCAGTACTTC; CDR3: CASSPPGQGTGNIQYF
size: -; D: -; J: TRBJ1-1; V: TRBV18; DNA: TGTGCCAGCTCTCTGAACAGGGAGGATACTGAAGCTTTCTTT; CDR3: CASSLNREDTEAFF
size: -; D: -; J: TRBJ1-5; V: TRBV2; DNA: TGTGCCAGCCGCCTGACAGGAGCCCAGCATTTT; CDR3: CASRLTGAQHF
size: -; D: -; J: TRBJ1-5; V: TRBV15; DNA: TGTGCCACCAGCCCTCGAGGCACCACCGACAATCAGCCCCAGCATTTT; CDR3: CATSPRGTTDNQPQHF
size: -; D: -; J: TRBJ2-7; V: TRBV2; DNA: TGTGCCAGCACACTTCCCTTGTACGAGCAGTACTTC; CDR3: CASTLPLYEQYF
size: -; D: -; J: TRBJ1-3; V: TRBV7-9; DNA: TGTGCCAGCAGCTTAGTGGCAGTCGGAAACACCATATATTTT; CDR3: CASSLVAVGNTIYF
size: -; D: TRBD1; J: TRBJ2-7; V: TRBV6-5; DNA: TGTGCCAGCAGGCGGGACAGGGGTTACGAGCAGTACTTC; CDR3: CASRRDRGYEQYF
size: few; D: TRBD2; J: TRBJ2-7; V: TRBV5-1; DNA: TGCGCCAGCAGCCCGACTAGCGGGAGGTCCTACGAGCAGTACTTC; CDR3: CASSPTSGRSYEQYF
size: -; D: TRBD2; J: TRBJ2-1; V: TRBV30; DNA: TGTGCCTGGAGCGGCAGACTAGCGGGAGTTGAGCAGTTCTTC; CDR3: CAWSGRLAGVEQFF
size: -; D: TRBD1; J: TRBJ2-7; V: TRBV4-1; DNA: TGCGCCAGCAGCCGTGAACAGGGGGCAGGTTACGAGCAGTACTTC; CDR3: CASSREQGAGYEQYF
size: -; D: -; J: TRBJ1-3; V: TRBV5-1; DNA: TGCGCCAGCAGCTTGACAGGGTCTGGAAACACCATATATTTT; CDR3: CASSLTGSGNTIYF
size: -; D: -; J: TRBJ1-3; V: TRBV30; DNA: TGTGCCTGGAGTCTCTTGCCAGCAAACCAGTTCTCTGGAAACACCATATATTTT; CDR3: CAWSLLPANQFSGNTIYF
size: few; D: TRBD2; J: TRBJ2-3; V: TRBV7-3; DNA: TGTGCCAGCAGCAAAGGACTAGCCGCGCTCACAGATACGCAGTATTTT; CDR3: CASSKGLAALTDTQYF
size: -; D: -; J: TRBJ2-7; V: TRBV6-5; DNA: TGTGCCAGCCTCCAACAAGGAGGGGCGGTCTACGAGCAGTACTTC; CDR3: CASLQQGGAVYEQYF
size: -; D: -; J: TRBJ1-2; V: TRBV30; DNA: TGTGCCTGGAGTTGGGGGAACTATGGCTACACCTTC; CDR3: CAWSWGNYGYTF
size: -; D: TRBD1; J: TRBJ1-1; V: TRBV2; DNA: TGTGCCAGCGGCGGACAGGGGGCCACTGAAGCTTTCTTT; CDR3: CASGGQGATEAFF
size: -; D: TRBD1; J: TRBJ2-5; V: TRBV5-6; DNA: TGTGCCAGCAGCGCGGACAGGCGTCAAGAGACCCAGTACTTC; CDR3: CASSADRRQETQYF
size: few; D: TRBD1; J: TRBJ1-4; V: TRBV27; DNA: TGTGCCAGCAGTCCCCGGACAGGAAGGACGGATGAAAAACTGTTTTTT; CDR3: CASSPRTGRTDEKLFF
size: -; D: -; J: TRBJ1-5; V: TRBV2; DNA: TGTGCCAGCAGTGATGGACAGTATAGCAATCAGCCCCAGCATTTT; CDR3: CASSDGQYSNQPQHF
size: few; D: -; J: TRBJ1-6; V: TRBV27; DNA: TGTGCCAGCAGTTATTGGGAAGCGGGTTCACCCCTCCACTTT; CDR3: CASSYWEAGSPLHF
size: -; D: -; J: TRBJ1-5; V: TRBV19; DNA: TGTGCCAGTAGGGGTCGGACAGTGACCCAGCATTTT; CDR3: CASRGRTVTQHF
size: few; D: -; J: TRBJ1-2; V: TRBV14; DNA: TGTGCCAGCAGCCAGAGAACCTATGGCTACACCTTC; CDR3: CASSQRTYGYTF
size: few; D: TRBD1; J: TRBJ2-7; V: TRBV5-1; DNA: TGCGCCAGCAGCCCTAACAGGGATCCAGGGGGCGAGCAGTACTTC; CDR3: CASSPNRDPGGEQYF